The 16 T cell receptor beta chains listed next were all sequenced from one sample in a study of shared clonotypes between healthy human individuals. Libraries were prepared by immunoSEQ multiplex PCR; TCRdb keeps only in-frame clonotypes and omits some of them. Here the sample spans some 300,000 clones, more than 60% being singletons. Sequenced material: memory CD4+ T cells sorted from blood. Regarding subset: CD45RA-negative fraction. These TCRs come from a man aged 30 to 39 in good health.

This chain joins TRBV14 and TRBJ2-3; 8 nucleotides line up with TRBD2. Unmatched junction bases numbered 11, after V lost 0 bases and J lost 9 bases. Germline V gene lookup returns CDR1 SGHDN and CDR2 FVKESK. This CDR3 is built from 16 residues. The CDR3: CASSQDGYSGSVTQYF. The CDR3, as DNA: TGTGCCAGCAGCCAAGATGGATACAGCGGGAGTGTCACGCAGTATTTT.

The V gene is TRBV11-3, the J gene TRBJ2-1, with D perhaps TRBD2 (5 bases). V was pared by 3 bases and J by 8 bases, with 20 bases between. The germline V gene has CDR1 SGHNT and CDR2 YENEEA. The CDR3 has 16 amino acids. CDR3 sequence (DNA): TGTGCCAGCAGCTTGTCCTTTTCGGCACTAGGCGATGAGCAGTTCTTC. It specifies CASSLSFSALGDEQFF.

The chain employs TRBV30 and TRBJ2-7; maybe TRBD1 (5 bases). Germline values: CDR1 GTSNPN, CDR2 SVGIG (reference sequence). This CDR3 comprises 17 residues. Trimming took 4 bases from V and 2 from J, leaving 24 bases between them. The CDR3 loop reads CAWKPKRTNSTPYEQYF. CDR3 DNA sequence: TGTGCCTGGAAACCCAAAAGGACAAACTCCACTCCCTACGAGCAGTACTTC.

The V call is TRBV5-1, the J call TRBJ2-1; D is unresolved. Germline V CDR1 and CDR2: SGHRS, YFSETQ. The V gene lost 0 bases and the J gene lost 4 bases, with 14 bases spanning the gap. This CDR3 has 16 amino acids. This CDR3 is CASSLGKGSGYNEQFF. Here the CDR3 DNA reads TGCGCCAGCAGCTTGGGAAAGGGCTCGGGTTACAATGAGCAGTTCTTC.

The genes are TRBV7-3 and TRBJ2-1; D may be TRBD2 (6 bases). Germline values: CDR1 SGHTA, CDR2 FQGTGA. The CDR3 totals 15 residues. Deletions cut 1 base from V and 1 base from J, with 8 bases between. The CDR3 nucleotides read TGTGCCAGCAGCTTAAGAAGCGGGTCCTACAATGAGCAGTTCTTC. Its protein is CASSLRSGSYNEQFF.

CDR3 DNA: TGCACCAGCAGCCAAGATCAACGGGACGAAAAAGGGAACGAGCAGTACTTC. Translating it yields CTSSQDQRDEKGNEQYF. The V and J genes are TRBV1 and TRBJ2-7. TRBV1 is classified as a pseudogene. The CDR3 length is 17 residues.

The rearrangement links TRBV7-2 to TRBJ2-3; TRBD2 matches at 9 bases. J gave up 10 bases and V 1 base, and 9 bases lay outside the gene matches. Germline loops: CDR1 SGHTA, CDR2 FQGNSA. There are 15 residues in the CDR3. The CDR3 spells CASSLVASGEHPQYF. Here the CDR3 DNA reads TGTGCCAGCAGCTTAGTGGCTAGCGGGGAGCATCCGCAGTATTTT.

V and J are TRBV7-9 and TRBJ2-3; D perhaps matches TRBD1 (6 bases). V lost 1 base, J lost 6 bases, and 14 bases lay in between. This CDR3 is 15 amino acids long. In germline, CDR1 is SEHNR, CDR2 FQNEAQ (reference sequence). CDR3 loop: CASSLDGQRRDTQYF. CDR3 DNA sequence: TGTGCCAGCAGCTTAGACGGACAGCGTCGGGATACGCAGTATTTT.

V usage is TRBV2 and J usage is TRBJ2-1; 7 positions agree with TRBD1. CDR1 is SNHLY, CDR2 FYNNEI, per germline. The CDR3 is 13 residues long. V shed 6 bases and J 6 bases; nucleotides not matched to a gene: 5. This CDR3 is CASRKDRLNEQFF. The CDR3 DNA reads TGTGCCAGCAGGAAGGACAGGCTCAATGAGCAGTTCTTC. Based on the CDR3 plus reference TRBV2 and TRBJ2-1, the full variable domain is EPEVTQTPSHQVTQMGQEVILRCVPISNHLYFYWYRQILGQKVEFLVSFYNNEISEKSEIFDDQFSVERPDGSNFTLKIRSTKLEDSAMYFCASRKDRLNEQFFGPGTRLTVL.

V gene TRBV18 combines with J gene TRBJ2-5; 8 bases fit TRBD2. Germline CDR1 reads KGHSH; CDR2 reads LQKENI. The CDR3 has 17 residues. The ends lost 3 bases at V and 0 bases at J; junction bases unmatched: 9. The CDR3 DNA reads TGTGCCAGCTCACCGAAGAGCGGGGGTTGGTACCAAGAGACCCAGTACTTC. This translates into CASSPKSGGWYQETQYF.

The chain is built from TRBV6-5 and TRBJ1-1; a weak D match, TRBD1 (5 bases). With 7 bases removed from V and 6 bases from J, the gap between germline ends came to 18 bases. This CDR3 spans 14 amino acids. Germline loops: CDR1 MNHEY, CDR2 SVGAGI. DNA for the CDR3: TGTGCCAGCATTCCACAGGATATGGGCGCTGAAGCTTTCTTT. It is translated as CASIPQDMGAEAFF.

The rearrangement links TRBV6-5 to TRBJ2-7; 7 bases line up with TRBD1. V lost 0 bases to trimming and J lost 5 bases; unmatched junction nucleotides: 4. The CDR3 has 14 amino acids. CDR1 is MNHEY, CDR2 SVGAGI, per germline. The CDR3 here is CASSYSGDSDEQYF. The CDR3 DNA follows: TGTGCCAGCAGTTACTCGGGGGACAGCGACGAGCAGTACTTC.

This clone occurred once. The J gene is TRBJ1-5, the V gene TRBV28, with D hard to call. V was trimmed by 5 bases and J by 0 bases, leaving 8 bases between them. The CDR3 loop spans 14 amino acids. Germline CDR1 is MDHEN and CDR2 is SYDVKM. The CDR3 DNA follows: TGTGCCAGCAGTGACCCAGGTAGCAATCAGCCCCAGCATTTT. Translating gives CASSDPGSNQPQHF.

This clone is a singleton in its sample. This chain uses TRBV4-1 with TRBJ2-7, with D unclear. CDR3 length: 15 amino acids. Trimming shortened V by 1 base and J by 7 bases, and 17 bases separated the two germline ends. The germline CDR1 and CDR2 sequences are MGHRA and YSYEKL. Written as DNA, the CDR3 is TGCGCCAGCAGCCAAGTCATTCCTACGGCACGAGAGCAGTACTTC. Translating gives CASSQVIPTAREQYF.

This clone turned up a few times. The V and J genes are TRBV27 and TRBJ2-3; possibly TRBD2 for D (6 bases). Germline CDR1 is MNHEY and CDR2 is SMNVEV (reference sequence). V was trimmed by 2 bases and J by 2 bases, leaving 11 bases between them. The CDR3 sequence is 15 residues long. The CDR3 nucleotides read TGTGCCAGCAGTTTACGGAGGGGACCCACAGATACGCAGTATTTT. Protein: CASSLRRGPTDTQYF.

The CDR3 sequence: CATMVGGATDTQYF. CDR3 DNA: TGTGCCACGATGGTGGGAGGGGCCACAGATACGCAGTATTTT. The V call is TRBV5-4, the J call TRBJ2-3; 7 bases line up with TRBD2. The CDR3 consists of 14 residues. CDR1 and CDR2 (germline): SGHNT, YYREEE (reference sequence). V gave up 9 bases and J gave up 2 bases; unmatched junction bases: 9.